The 32 T cell receptor beta chains presented below share a single source sample, sequenced in a study of cytomegalovirus exposure and HLA in healthy donors. The PCR made use of 60 Vbeta and 13 Jbeta primers. Sequenced by immunoSEQ multiplex PCR; TCRdb stores in-frame clones only, minus some. The sample has some 120,000 clones; less than 80% are singletons. Material: PBMCs. Source of these receptors: a man over 45 in good health and CMV-seronegative.

The genes are TRBV29-1 and TRBJ2-1, with 14 bases that match TRBD2. Germline V CDR1 and CDR2: SQVTM, ANQGSEA. CDR3 length: 14 amino acids. V gave up 6 bases and J gave up 6 bases; unmatched junction bases: 4. CDR3 DNA: TGCAGCGTGGGGACTAGCGGGGGTGGCAATGAGCAGTTCTTC. Amino acid sequence: CSVGTSGGGNEQFF.

V usage is TRBV5-1 and J usage is TRBJ2-5; the D gene is possibly TRBD1 (5 bases). There are 14 residues in the CDR3. V shed 5 bases and J shed 4 bases, with 15 bases lying between them. CDR1 and CDR2 (germline): SGHRS, YFSETQ. This CDR3 reads CASRDQGWGETQYF. The CDR3 region has the DNA TGCGCCAGCAGAGATCAGGGATGGGGAGAGACCCAGTACTTC.

This clone was observed a single time. The rearrangement links TRBV28 to TRBJ2-2; D remains ambiguous. The V gene lost 6 bases and the J gene lost 6 bases, with 14 bases spanning the gap. The CDR3 length is 14 residues. CDR1 and CDR2 (germline): MDHEN, SYDVKM. CDR3 sequence reads: CASSAPLLAGELFF. The CDR3 bases are TGTGCCAGCAGCGCCCCCCTTTTAGCCGGGGAGCTGTTTTTT.

This sequence joins TRBV18 and TRBJ1-2; D is unresolved. CDR3 length: 15 amino acids. Germline V gene data show CDR1 as KGHSH and CDR2 as LQKENI. The ends were cut back, 3 bases at V and 0 bases at J, with 11 bases in the middle. CDR3: CASSPAYESNYGYTF. DNA for the CDR3: TGTGCCAGCTCACCTGCTTACGAGTCTAACTATGGCTACACCTTC.

The gene calls are TRBV6-1 and TRBJ1-2; D call uncertain. This CDR3 region has 12 residues. CDR1 and CDR2 from the germline V gene are MNHNS and SASEGT. Trimming shortened V by 6 bases and J by 7 bases, and 12 bases separated the two germline ends. CDR3 protein: CASSSYSGGYTF. DNA of the CDR3: TGTGCCAGCAGCTCATATAGTGGTGGCTACACCTTC.

This clone was seen a handful of times. The rearrangement uses TRBV7-9 and TRBJ2-6, with TRBD2 as a possible D gene (5 bases). Trimming shortened V by 5 bases and J by 0 bases, and 8 bases separated the two germline ends. The CDR3 runs to 15 residues. Germline values: CDR1 SEHNR, CDR2 FQNEAQ (reference sequence). The CDR3 DNA reads TGTGCCAGCAGCCCACGGGGCTCTGGGGCCAACGTCCTGACTTTC. This sequence encodes CASSPRGSGANVLTF.

The chain employs TRBV6-6 and TRBJ1-3; D is uncertain. The ends were cut back, 8 bases at V and 2 bases at J, with 7 bases in the middle. This CDR3 has 12 residues. Germline-derived CDR1 and CDR2 are MNHNY and SVGAGI (reference sequence). The chain's CDR3 is CASGNPGNTIYF. Written as DNA, the CDR3 is TGTGCCAGCGGCAATCCTGGAAACACCATATATTTT.

The CDR3 DNA sequence: TGTGCCAGCAGTTTTCAGGGTTCACCCCTCCACTTT. It specifies CASSFQGSPLHF. The rearrangement links TRBV6-6 to TRBJ1-6; maybe TRBD1 (5 bases). Trimming pared 4 bases from V and 9 bases from J, leaving 7 bases between. In germline, CDR1 is MNHNY, CDR2 SVGAGI (reference sequence). The CDR3 spans 12 residues.

The chain uses TRBV7-9 and TRBJ2-4; no firm D call. Germline V gene sequence: CDR1 SEHNR, CDR2 FQNEAQ (reference sequence). CDR3 length equals 15 residues. V shed 3 bases and J shed 0 bases, with 9 bases lying between them. The CDR3 reads CASSFPREAKNIQYF. In DNA form, the CDR3 reads TGTGCCAGCAGCTTTCCCCGCGAAGCCAAAAACATTCAGTACTTC.

The gene calls are TRBV11-2 and TRBJ1-3; D may be TRBD1 (5 bases). V was trimmed by 2 bases and J by 6 bases, leaving 11 bases between them. The germline CDR1 and CDR2 sequences are SGHAT and FQNNGV. The CDR3 has 14 amino acids. CDR3 sequence: CASSLPTGENTIYF. In nucleotides, the CDR3 is TGTGCCAGCAGCTTACCTACAGGAGAAAACACCATATATTTT. The full variable domain, completed using reference TRBV11-2 and TRBJ1-3, is EAGVAQSPRYKIIEKRQSVAFWCNPISGHATLYWYQQILGQGPKLLIQFQNNGVVDDSQLPKDRFSAERLKGVDSTLKIQPAKLEDSAVYLCASSLPTGENTIYFGEGSWLTVV.

V is TRBV7-2 and J is TRBJ2-7, with D unresolved. The CDR3 covers 12 residues. In germline, CDR1 is SGHTA, CDR2 FQGNSA. The V and J ends lost 5 bases and 7 bases respectively, with 12 bases between them. As DNA, the CDR3 is TGTGCCAGCAGCCCCGAGGTAGGTGAGCAGTACTTC. It specifies CASSPEVGEQYF.

The sample holds one count of this clone. The rearrangement links TRBV6-6 to TRBJ1-6; the D is unclear. V was pared by 0 bases and J by 8 bases, with 14 bases between. The CDR3 spans 16 residues. The V gene's germline CDR1 is MNHNY and CDR2 SVGAGI (reference sequence). DNA of the CDR3: TGTGCCAGCAGTTACTCGAGCGGACCCGCCCATTCACCCCTCCACTTT. Translation: CASSYSSGPAHSPLHF.

The rearrangement uses TRBV7-2 and TRBJ1-5; no reliable D call. From germline, CDR1 is SGHTA and CDR2 FQGNSA. The CDR3 extends over 14 amino acids. V was trimmed by 1 base and J by 1 base, leaving 5 bases between them. CDR3 nucleotide sequence: TGTGCCAGCAGCTTAGATGGCAGCAATCAGCCCCAGCATTTT. Its protein is CASSLDGSNQPQHF.

About this clone: The sample carries other DNA sequences with the same CDR3. The rearrangement joins TRBV19 to TRBJ2-5; D is ambiguous. Germline CDR1 is LNHDA and CDR2 is SQIVND (reference sequence). V lost 1 base and J lost 2, with 5 bases in between. The length of the CDR3 is 13 residues. CDR3 sequence: CASSIGGQETQYF. The CDR3 DNA follows: TGTGCCAGTAGTATAGGAGGACAAGAGACCCAGTACTTC. The full variable domain, in which reference TRBV19 and TRBJ2-5 provide the parts outside the CDR3, is DGGITQSPKYLFRKEGQNVTLSCEQNLNHDAMYWYRQDPGQGLRLIYYSQIVNDFQKGDIAEGYSVSREKKESFPLTVTSAQKNPTAFYLCASSIGGQETQYFGPGTRLLVL.

The V and J genes are TRBV10-3 and TRBJ1-2, with 9 bases identical to TRBD1. The CDR3 loop spans 13 amino acids. CDR1 is ENHRY, CDR2 SYGVKD, per germline. V shed 7 bases and J 2 bases; nucleotides not matched to a gene: 2. CDR3 amino acids: CAIMGQGNYGYTF. The CDR3 DNA is TGTGCCATCATGGGACAGGGAAACTATGGCTACACCTTC.

The chain couples TRBV19 to TRBJ1-5, with D unresolved. Per the germline V gene, CDR1 is LNHDA and CDR2 is SQIVND (reference sequence). CDR3 length equals 15 residues. The ends were cut back, 6 bases at V and 1 base at J, with 13 bases in the middle. The CDR3 DNA is TGTGCCAGTAGCCCCGGTCGGGTGAGCAATCAGCCCCAGCATTTT. Its translation: CASSPGRVSNQPQHF.

The chain uses TRBV7-2 and TRBJ2-3; possibly TRBD2 for D (6 bases). This CDR3 is 17 amino acids long. CDR1 and CDR2 from the germline V gene are SGHTA and FQGNSA. Trimming left V 1 base short and J 0 bases short, with 14 bases between. The CDR3 protein is CASSLVASGSSTDTQYF. CDR3 sequence (DNA): TGTGCCAGCAGCTTAGTCGCCAGCGGGTCTAGCACAGATACGCAGTATTTT.

J is TRBJ1-1 and V is TRBV5-6; D is perhaps TRBD1 (5 bases). The CDR3 extends over 15 amino acids. Per the germline V gene, CDR1 is SGHDT and CDR2 is YYEEEE. The V end lost 4 bases, the J end lost 4 bases, and 17 bases lay between the germline ends. CDR3 sequence (DNA): TGTGCCAGCAGCCAACGACAGACCTTGTCCACTGAAGCTTTCTTT. It translates to CASSQRQTLSTEAFF.

The chain is built from TRBV6-1 and TRBJ2-7, with 8 bases aligning to TRBD1. This CDR3 has 13 amino acids. Germline values: CDR1 MNHNS, CDR2 SASEGT. The V gene end was trimmed by 4 bases and the J gene end by 7 bases; junction bases not matched to a gene: 6. Here the CDR3 reads CASSGKDREEQYV. CDR3 sequence (DNA): TGTGCCAGCAGTGGAAAGGACAGGGAAGAGCAGTACGTC.

The chain links TRBV14 to TRBJ1-1; D is undetermined. This CDR3 contains 13 residues. V was cut by 0 bases and J by 0 bases, with 2 bases left in between. Per germline, CDR1 SGHDN and CDR2 FVKESK. CDR3 DNA: TGTGCCAGCAGCCAAGATATGAACACTGAAGCTTTCTTT. It specifies CASSQDMNTEAFF.

The chain carries TRBV4-3 and TRBJ1-2; D remains unclear. The CDR3 extends over 18 amino acids. Germline V lookup: CDR1 LGHNA, CDR2 YSLEER. The V end lost 1 base, the J end lost 4 bases, and 22 bases lay between the germline ends. The CDR3 protein is CASSQGNRGHSGSYGYTF. CDR3 nucleotide sequence: TGCGCCAGCAGCCAAGGAAACCGAGGGCACTCGGGGAGCTATGGCTACACCTTC.

The chain joins TRBV5-1 to TRBJ1-3, with a weak D call TRBD1 (5 bases). V was pared by 2 bases and J by 0 bases, with 12 bases between. The CDR3 covers 16 residues. Germline loops: CDR1 SGHRS, CDR2 YFSETQ. The CDR3 DNA follows: TGCGCCAGCAGCTTACAGGCCGGGAGCTCTGGAAACACCATATATTTT. Encoded protein: CASSLQAGSSGNTIYF.

The chain carries TRBV19 and TRBJ1-4, with D possibly being TRBD1 (6 bases). Deletions cut 5 bases from V and 5 bases from J, with 18 bases between. This CDR3 spans 16 amino acids. Germline-derived CDR1 and CDR2 are LNHDA and SQIVND (reference sequence). CDR3 amino acids: CASSPQGIEANEKLFF. CDR3 nucleotide sequence: TGTGCCAGTAGTCCACAGGGAATCGAGGCAAATGAAAAACTGTTTTTT.

This sequence joins TRBV5-4 and TRBJ2-3; possibly TRBD2 for D (7 bases). In germline, CDR1 is SGHNT, CDR2 YYREEE (reference sequence). Trimming pared 4 bases from V and 1 base from J, leaving 16 bases between. The CDR3 consists of 16 residues. CDR3 DNA: TGTGCCAGCAGCCACGGCGGGGGCGACGGCACAGATACGCAGTATTTT. Amino acids: CASSHGGGDGTDTQYF.

This sequence joins TRBV7-9 and TRBJ1-1; the match to TRBD1 covers 11 bases. The length of the CDR3 is 15 residues. The germline CDR1 and CDR2 sequences are SEHNR and FQNEAQ (reference sequence). J lost 4 bases, V lost 6 bases, and 7 bases had no gene match. CDR3 sequence reads: CASRTAGTGGTEAFF. CDR3 bases: TGTGCCAGCAGGACCGCCGGGACAGGGGGCACTGAAGCTTTCTTT.

The chain couples TRBV4-1 to TRBJ1-2; 7 bases match TRBD1. The germline gives CDR1 MGHRA, CDR2 YSYEKL. V gave up 4 bases and J gave up 4 bases; unmatched junction bases: 9. This CDR3 region has 15 residues. CDR3 protein: CASSPGGQTRYGYTF. CDR3 nucleotide sequence: TGCGCCAGCAGCCCCGGGGGACAGACTCGCTATGGCTACACCTTC.

A note on this clone: At one of its ends the junction is not consistent with the germline gene, which may arise from a read error. The chain employs TRBV7-9 and TRBJ2-7; weak D call: TRBD2 (6 bases). Germline V gene data show CDR1 as SEHNR and CDR2 as FQNEAQ (reference sequence). CDR3 size: 15 residues. The CDR3 DNA reads as TGTTCCAGCAGCTCGGGGAGGCCCCGTAGCCACGAGCAGTACTTC. Its translation is CSSSSGRPRSHEQYF. Complete variable domain (other parts from reference TRBV7-9 and TRBJ2-7): DTGVSQNPRHKITKRGQNVTFRCDPISEHNRLYWYRQTLGQGPEFLTYFQNEAQLEKSRLLSDRFSAERPKGSFSTLEIQRTEQGDSAMYLCSSSSGRPRSHEQYFGPGTRLTVT.

The rearrangement links TRBV7-9 to TRBJ1-2; unclear D gene. Germline V gives CDR1 SEHNR, CDR2 FQNEAQ (reference sequence). Trimming pared 3 bases from V and 8 bases from J, leaving 16 bases between. This CDR3 is built from 14 residues. For the CDR3, the DNA is TGTGCCAGCAGCTTGGAGAATCGGCCAAGAGGCTACACCTTC. It encodes CASSLENRPRGYTF.

The V and J genes are TRBV27 and TRBJ2-1; the D gene is possibly TRBD1 (6 bases). CDR3 length: 12 residues. The V gene lost 6 bases and the J gene lost 6 bases, with 9 bases spanning the gap. Germline V lookup: CDR1 MNHEY, CDR2 SMNVEV (reference sequence). CDR3: CASSTGPNEQFF. Written as DNA, the CDR3 is TGTGCCAGCAGCACAGGGCCCAATGAGCAGTTCTTC.

The genes are TRBV5-1 and TRBJ2-1; 7 bases agree with TRBD2. The CDR3 is made up of 15 amino acids. V shed 1 base and J 7 bases; nucleotides not matched to a gene: 8. Germline values: CDR1 SGHRS, CDR2 YFSETQ. The CDR3 region is CASSLIERGDNEQFF. The CDR3 DNA reads TGCGCCAGCAGCTTGATCGAGCGGGGAGATAATGAGCAGTTCTTC.

CDR3 bases: TGTGCCAGCAGCTTCGGGACGTCCGGGGGGGTAACCGGGGAGCTGTTTTTT. Amino acids: CASSFGTSGGVTGELFF. The chain carries TRBV5-4 and TRBJ2-2; 8 bases map to TRBD2. CDR1 SGHNT and CDR2 YYREEE come from the germline V gene (reference sequence). With 2 bases clipped from V and 5 bases from J, the junction kept 11 bases outside the gene matches. CDR3 length equals 17 residues.

Of note for this clone: It is unclear where the CDR3 begins or ends on the DNA, so no DNA is shown, and the CDR3 is as TCRdb lists it. Additional DNA sequences in this sample encode the identical CDR3. The chain employs TRBV29-1 and TRBJ2-2; the table gives TRBD1 as D, unverified against the DNA. The CDR3 is 15 amino acids long, termini counted. CDR1 and CDR2 from the germline V gene are SQVTM and ANQGSEA. The CDR3 region is CSVAAGTGGGGELFF.